This TCR beta chain is from a study of T cells after yellow fever vaccination. TCRdb re-called the 5' RACE reads through MiXCR, storing one row per CDR3 protein. The sample contains a few hundred thousand distinct CDR3 sequences, under 9% of which appear only once. Losses at the gene ends were 6 bases for V and 4 bases for J; bases not matched to a gene: 10. The CDR3 spans 15 residues. This clonotype has ten or more counts. Its specificity is unknown. Study results and caveats: There was a small share of clonotypes that showed up in both the CD4 and CD8 compartments. At around 96% for CD4 and over 80% for CD8, most primary-vaccination clones showed up again after the booster. When the response was secondary, it was weaker but reached its peak faster, day 5 versus 15.

The material was CD4+ T cells sorted from PBMCs, obtained 5 days after the yellow fever booster vaccination. The chain combines TRBV12-3 or TRBV12-4 with TRBJ2-3; TRBD1 matches 7 bases. This TCR was recovered from a man in his late teens or twenties who received the YFV17D yellow fever vaccine. The CDR3 region is CASSSPGTVPDTQYF. The DNA for the CDR3 is TGTGCCAGCAGCTCACCCGGGACAGTCCCAGATACGCAGTATTTT.